One sample yielded the 21 T cell receptor beta chains listed below, sequenced in a study of technical replicates of blood from four donors (dated by TCRdb to 2015 to 2018). Preparation of the library involved the immunoSEQ multiplex PCR assay. TCRdb stores this immuneACCESS table with in-frame sequences only. Part of the clones is absent; in the studies checked, under half of the shortfall reflects unresolved V genes, and no reason is known for the rest. Across this sample there are around 92,000 clones, with around 95% seen only once. 0.2% to 0.25% of the sample is in the top ten clones. Sequencing was performed on T cells isolated from PBMCs. These receptors originate from a human donor in good health.

The chain couples TRBV7-9 to TRBJ2-3, with D uncertain. Trimming took 11 bases from V and 0 from J, leaving 27 bases between them. CDR1 is SEHNR, CDR2 FQNEAQ, per germline (reference sequence). This CDR3 has 18 amino acids. Written as DNA, the CDR3 is TGTGCCTCCCCCACAGACGACGATTTATCTCCTAGCACAGATACGCAGTATTTT. As protein: CASPTDDDLSPSTDTQYF.

Only one count was recorded for this clone. This chain uses TRBV12-5 with TRBJ2-1; possible D gene TRBD2, 6 bases. This CDR3 region has 14 residues. Germline V gene data show CDR1 as LGHNT and CDR2 as FRNRAP. The germline V and J ends were trimmed by 4 bases and 10 bases, with 17 bases remaining between them. The CDR3: CASGWGTVIREQFF. In DNA form, the CDR3 reads TGTGCTAGTGGTTGGGGGACTGTAATCAGAGAGCAGTTCTTC.

The rearrangement joins TRBV15 to TRBJ2-1; D unclear. The V gene's germline CDR1 is LNHNV and CDR2 YYDKDF (reference sequence). The length of the CDR3 is 15 residues. V dropped 3 bases and J dropped 0 bases, with 9 bases sitting between them. The CDR3 here is CATSRNPVSYNEQFF. In DNA, the CDR3 is TGTGCCACCAGCAGGAATCCAGTCTCCTACAATGAGCAGTTCTTC.

The chain couples TRBV7-9 to TRBJ1-1; D is unclear. The CDR3 loop spans 11 amino acids. Germline assignment: CDR1 SEHNR and CDR2 FQNEAQ (reference sequence). V was cut by 6 bases and J by 3 bases, with 5 bases left in between. CDR3 in DNA: TGTGCCAGCAGGCGAGACACTGAAGCTTTCTTT. It is translated as CASRRDTEAFF.

CDR3 nucleotide sequence: TGTGCCAGCAGTGACCTCTTGAACACTGAAGCTTTCTTT. This gives the protein CASSDLLNTEAFF. The chain combines TRBV2 with TRBJ1-1; D is undetermined. Germline lookup yields CDR1 SNHLY and CDR2 FYNNEI. The CDR3 is 13 amino acids. Trimming shortened V by 3 bases and J by 0 bases, and 5 bases separated the two germline ends. Full variable domain (rest looked up from reference TRBV2 and TRBJ1-1): EPEVTQTPSHQVTQMGQEVILRCVPISNHLYFYWYRQILGQKVEFLVSFYNNEISEKSEIFDDQFSVERPDGSNFTLKIRSTKLEDSAMYFCASSDLLNTEAFFGQGTRLTVV.

This clone occurred once. V usage is TRBV2 and J usage is TRBJ2-7; 10 bases map to TRBD2. CDR1 is SNHLY, CDR2 FYNNEI, per germline. V was pared by 4 bases and J by 4 bases, with 10 bases of the junction left unmatched. The CDR3 totals 16 residues. CDR3 in amino acids: CASSGIAGGPLYEQYF. DNA of the CDR3: TGTGCCAGCAGTGGAATAGCGGGGGGCCCCCTTTACGAGCAGTACTTC.

V and J are TRBV27 and TRBJ2-7, with TRBD2 matching 9 bases. This CDR3 contains 16 residues. Germline CDR1 is MNHEY and CDR2 is SMNVEV (reference sequence). The J segment lost 4 bases and the V segment lost 7 bases, leaving 14 bases of the junction unmatched. The CDR3 here is CASTTLAGVSRYEQYF. CDR3 sequence (DNA): TGTGCCAGCACCACCTTAGCGGGAGTATCAAGGTACGAGCAGTACTTC.

This clone was counted between two and nine times. The V and J genes are TRBV25-1 and TRBJ1-2; no reliable D call. V was pared by 1 base and J by 4 bases, with 10 bases between. This CDR3 has 14 amino acids. Germline assignment: CDR1 MGHDK and CDR2 SYGVNS. CDR3 nucleotides: TGTGCCAGCAGTGAATCACTTACTCCCTATGGCTACACCTTC. This sequence encodes CASSESLTPYGYTF.

J is TRBJ2-2 and V is TRBV9; D is ambiguous. V lost 0 bases and J 6 bases, leaving 12 bases between the germline ends. CDR3 length equals 15 residues. Germline loops: CDR1 SGDLS, CDR2 YYNGEE. CDR3 DNA: TGTGCCAGCAGCGTAGATTATCGGCTAGCCGGGGAGCTGTTTTTT. Protein sequence: CASSVDYRLAGELFF.

The chain combines TRBV19 with TRBJ1-2; D perhaps matches TRBD1 (5 bases). Looked up from germline, CDR1 is LNHDA and CDR2 is SQIVND (reference sequence). Trimming cost V 0 bases and J 8 bases, with 16 bases left between them. CDR3 length: 15 amino acids. DNA for the CDR3: TGTGCCAGTAGTATAGATGGGGGACTTGAGCGAGGCTACACCTTC. It yields the protein CASSIDGGLERGYTF.

The V gene is TRBV4-1, the J gene TRBJ1-1; the D is unclear. The CDR3 has 16 amino acids. Trimming took 3 bases from V and 2 from J, leaving 16 bases between them. The germline V gene encodes CDR1 MGHRA and CDR2 YSYEKL. The CDR3 DNA reads as TGCGCCAGCAGCCATCCACCTTCCGGGATTAACACTGAAGCTTTCTTT. Its protein is CASSHPPSGINTEAFF.

The gene calls are TRBV27 and TRBJ2-7; the match to TRBD1 covers 9 bases. V shed 6 bases and J 3 bases; nucleotides not matched to a gene: 3. The length of the CDR3 is 13 residues. CDR1 MNHEY and CDR2 SMNVEV come from the germline V gene (reference sequence). The CDR3 region is CASSAGQGYEQYF. CDR3 sequence (DNA): TGTGCCAGCAGCGCGGGACAGGGCTACGAGCAGTACTTC.

J is TRBJ1-5 and V is TRBV11-2; D call uncertain. Trimming took off 5 bases at V and 5 bases at J, with 10 bases between the two ends. This CDR3 comprises 13 residues. Per germline, CDR1 SGHAT and CDR2 FQNNGV. The CDR3 coding sequence is TGTGCCAGCAGCCCCCGTGCAGATCAGCCCCAGCATTTT. The encoded protein is CASSPRADQPQHF.

This chain joins TRBV11-3 and TRBJ2-7; 7 nucleotides agree with TRBD1. Per germline, CDR1 SGHNT and CDR2 YENEEA. The CDR3 consists of 16 residues. V was clipped by 0 bases and J by 0 bases; unmatched bases: 5. The CDR3 coding sequence is TGTGCCAGCAGCTTAGACTACAGGGGTGGCTCCTACGAGCAGTACTTC. It specifies CASSLDYRGGSYEQYF.

This chain uses TRBV28 with TRBJ1-2, with 11 bases that match TRBD1. The ends lost 6 bases at V and 8 bases at J; junction bases unmatched: 11. CDR3 length: 15 amino acids. Per the germline V gene, CDR1 is MDHEN and CDR2 is SYDVKM. The CDR3 here is CASSSGTGGLWGYTF. The DNA for the CDR3 is TGTGCCAGCAGCTCCGGGACAGGGGGATTATGGGGCTACACCTTC.

The chain recombines TRBV5-1 with TRBJ2-7; TRBD1 matches 7 bases. Germline V lookup: CDR1 SGHRS, CDR2 YFSETQ. The CDR3 has 14 amino acids. With V trimmed by 4 bases and J by 1 base, 5 bases remained unmatched. This CDR3 reads CASSAPGQSYEQYF. CDR3 sequence (DNA): TGCGCCAGCAGCGCACCGGGACAGTCCTACGAGCAGTACTTC. The whole variable domain, remainder taken from reference TRBV5-1 and TRBJ2-7, is KAGVTQTPRYLIKTRGQQVTLSCSPISGHRSVSWYQQTPGQGLQFLFEYFSETQRNKGNFPGRFSGRQFSNSRSEMNVSTLELGDSALYLCASSAPGQSYEQYFGPGTRLTVT.

The V and J genes are TRBV5-4 and TRBJ2-3; 9 nucleotides line up with TRBD2. From germline, CDR1 is SGHNT and CDR2 YYREEE (reference sequence). CDR3 length: 16 amino acids. Germline trimming cut 4 bases from V and 10 bases from J; bases unmatched to any gene: 16. The DNA of the CDR3 is TGTGCCAGCAGCCTTAGCGGGAGCCTGCGCAAGTGGGCGCAGTATTTT. Protein sequence: CASSLSGSLRKWAQYF.

The sample holds one count of this clone. The chain is built from TRBV6-1 and TRBJ2-7; a weak D match, TRBD1 (6 bases). Trimming shortened V by 4 bases and J by 3 bases, and 16 bases separated the two germline ends. This CDR3 contains 15 residues. Germline lookup yields CDR1 MNHNS and CDR2 SASEGT. CDR3: CASSGRPGHNYEQYF. In DNA, the CDR3 is TGTGCCAGCAGTGGAAGACCGGGACATAACTACGAGCAGTACTTC.

The chain combines TRBV27 with TRBJ1-1, with D tentatively TRBD1 (6 bases). CDR3 size: 14 residues. The V end lost 2 bases, the J end lost 1 base, and 8 bases lay between the germline ends. CDR1 MNHEY and CDR2 SMNVEV come from the germline V gene (reference sequence). CDR3 loop: CASSLVGGNTEAFF. The CDR3 DNA is TGTGCCAGCAGTTTAGTAGGGGGGAACACTGAAGCTTTCTTT.

The V and J genes are TRBV5-1 and TRBJ2-5; TRBD2 agrees at 8 bases. V shed 1 base and J 6 bases; nucleotides not matched to a gene: 17. Germline-derived CDR1 and CDR2 are SGHRS and YFSETQ. The CDR3 covers 18 residues. CDR3 in DNA: TGCGCCAGCAGCTTGATCTTTAGCGGGACCTCGGAGGGAAAGACCCAGTACTTC. Its protein is CASSLIFSGTSEGKTQYF. The complete variable domain, with remaining parts taken from reference TRBV5-1 and TRBJ2-5, reads KAGVTQTPRYLIKTRGQQVTLSCSPISGHRSVSWYQQTPGQGLQFLFEYFSETQRNKGNFPGRFSGRQFSNSRSEMNVSTLELGDSALYLCASSLIFSGTSEGKTQYFGPGTRLLVL.

This clone has ten or more counts. The gene calls are TRBV18 and TRBJ1-5; 7 nucleotides align to TRBD1. The V and J ends lost 8 bases and 4 bases, in that order; junction bases with no gene match: 5. The germline gives CDR1 KGHSH, CDR2 LQKENI. CDR3 length: 13 amino acids. CDR3 nucleotide sequence: TGTGCCAGCCAAGGACAGGCAAATCAGCCCCAGCATTTT. Translated, it gives CASQGQANQPQHF. The full variable domain, rest sourced from reference TRBV18 and TRBJ1-5, is NAGVMQNPRHLVRRRGQEARLRCSPMKGHSHVYWYRQLPEEGLKFMVYLQKENIIDESGMPKERFSAEFPKEGPSILRIQQVVRGDSAAYFCASQGQANQPQHFGDGTRLSIL.